The 19 T cell receptor beta chains presented below share a single source sample, sequenced in a study of blood T cell repertoires in COVID-19 (dated by TCRdb to 2018 to 2021). Library prep was done by the immunoSEQ multiplex PCR assay. In TCRdb, the immuneACCESS table is reduced to in-frame sequences with V and J assigned. These tables do not hold every clone; where another copy was compared, an unresolved V gene accounts for under half, and the others remain unexplained. The table for this sample lists about 100,000 clones; 84% of them were counted only once. Approximately 4.4% of the sample is held by the ten biggest clonotypes. The source material was peripheral blood. These receptor sequences come from a human donor in a cohort sampled during active COVID-19.

The rearrangement joins TRBV28 to TRBJ2-7; D is perhaps TRBD1 (6 bases). CDR1 MDHEN and CDR2 SYDVKM come from the germline V gene. The CDR3 runs to 15 residues. V was cut by 10 bases and J by 2 bases, with 21 bases left in between. The CDR3 sequence: CATKRQVGVTYEQYF. In nucleotides, the CDR3 is TGTGCCACCAAGAGACAGGTAGGCGTAACCTACGAGCAGTACTTC. Combining the CDR3 with reference TRBV28 and TRBJ2-7 gives the whole variable domain DVKVTQSSRYLVKRTGEKVFLECVQDMDHENMFWYRQDPGLGLRLIYFSYDVKMKEKGDIPEGYSVSREKKERFSLILESASTNQTSMYLCATKRQVGVTYEQYFGPGTRLTVT.

The genes are TRBV30 and TRBJ2-3, with D perhaps TRBD2 (6 bases). The V end was cut by 3 bases, the J end by 1 base, with 14 bases between. CDR1 GTSNPN and CDR2 SVGIG come from the germline V gene (reference sequence). This CDR3 is 15 amino acids long. The CDR3 loop reads CAWSVGGGGTDTQYF. The DNA of the CDR3 is TGTGCCTGGAGCGTCGGGGGAGGTGGCACAGATACGCAGTATTTT.

The rearrangement joins TRBV5-6 to TRBJ2-7, with 9 positions matching TRBD1. CDR1 is SGHDT and CDR2 is YYEEEE in the germline V gene. Trimming at V came to 6 bases and at J to 6 bases, leaving 13 bases not matched to a gene. The CDR3 contains 15 residues. CDR3 DNA: TGTGCCAGCAATATGTGGGGACAGGGTCGGCGCGAGCAGTACTTC. This codes for CASNMWGQGRREQYF.

The chain combines TRBV5-1 with TRBJ2-7; the match to TRBD1 covers 7 bases. The CDR3 contains 14 residues. Trimming at V came to 4 bases and at J to 3 bases, leaving 7 bases not matched to a gene. Germline V gene sequence: CDR1 SGHRS, CDR2 YFSETQ. CDR3 sequence reads: CASSLTGTDYEQYF. CDR3 in DNA: TGCGCCAGCAGCCTCACCGGGACAGACTACGAGCAGTACTTC. Based on the CDR3 plus reference TRBV5-1 and TRBJ2-7, the full variable domain is KAGVTQTPRYLIKTRGQQVTLSCSPISGHRSVSWYQQTPGQGLQFLFEYFSETQRNKGNFPGRFSGRQFSNSRSEMNVSTLELGDSALYLCASSLTGTDYEQYFGPGTRLTVT.

This chain connects TRBV19 to TRBJ2-1; 10 bases agree with TRBD2. This CDR3 has 15 residues. V shed 5 bases, J shed 9 bases, and the junction held 10 bases outside the gene matches. Germline assignment: CDR1 LNHDA and CDR2 SQIVND (reference sequence). The CDR3 nucleotides are TGTGCCAGTAGTCCGCGACTAGCGGGCTCCGGTGAGCAGTTCTTC. Translated: CASSPRLAGSGEQFF.

The genes are TRBV6-5 and TRBJ2-4; tentatively, D is TRBD1 (5 bases). Trimming stripped 6 bases from V and 8 bases from J, with 8 bases between. The germline CDR1 and CDR2 sequences are MNHEY and SVGAGI. The CDR3 has 11 amino acids. CDR3 sequence: CASRKGDIQYF. CDR3 DNA: TGTGCCAGCAGGAAAGGGGACATTCAGTACTTC.

The CDR3 sequence: CASSLWTSGKNTGELFF. CDR3 DNA sequence: TGTGCCAGCAGCTTATGGACTAGCGGGAAGAACACCGGGGAGCTGTTTTTT. The genes are TRBV7-3 and TRBJ2-2; 12 nucleotides match TRBD2. This CDR3 has 17 amino acids. Germline CDR1 is SGHTA and CDR2 is FQGTGA. J was trimmed by 1 base and V by 2 bases; bases with no gene match: 2. Supplemented by reference TRBV7-3 and TRBJ2-2, the full variable domain reads GAGVSQTPSNKVTEKGKYVELRCDPISGHTALYWYRQSLGQGPEFLIYFQGTGAADDSGLPNDRFFAVRPEGSVSTLKIQRTERGDSAVYLCASSLWTSGKNTGELFFGEGSRLTVL.

The rearrangement joins TRBV6-6 to TRBJ2-7; perhaps TRBD1 as D (6 bases). Germline loops: CDR1 MNHNY, CDR2 SVGAGI (reference sequence). The length of the CDR3 is 15 residues. V lost 5 bases to trimming and J lost 0 bases, with 14 bases between them. As DNA, the CDR3 is TGTGCCAGCAGTCCTGGTAGGGGGATCTCCTACGAGCAGTACTTC. Its translation: CASSPGRGISYEQYF.

The V call is TRBV5-3, the J call TRBJ2-5; 12 bases line up with TRBD2. TRBV5-3 is classed as an ORF, of uncertain function. The CDR3 spans 20 residues. The V gene end was trimmed by 4 bases and the J gene end by 2 bases; junction bases not matched to a gene: 18. This chain's CDR3 is CARSPIPTSGSPRKQETQYF. CDR3 DNA: TGTGCCAGAAGCCCGATTCCGACTAGCGGGAGTCCCCGCAAACAAGAGACCCAGTACTTC.

In its sample, this clone was seen a few times. The V gene is TRBV3-1 (or the pseudogene TRBV3-2), the J gene TRBJ1-5; 9 nucleotides match TRBD1. V was pared by 5 bases and J by 7 bases, with 6 bases of the junction left unmatched. The CDR3 length is 14 residues. Germline V gene sequence: CDR1 LGHDT, CDR2 YNNKEL (reference sequence). CDR3 sequence: CASSATGGGQPQHF. The DNA for the CDR3 is TGTGCCAGCAGCGCGACAGGGGGTGGGCAGCCCCAGCATTTT.

V and J are TRBV6-5 and TRBJ1-1; 10 positions agree with TRBD1. In germline, CDR1 is MNHEY, CDR2 SVGAGI. The junction had 2 bases not matched to a gene; V was cut back by 6 bases and J by 4 bases. CDR3 length: 13 amino acids. The CDR3 nucleotides are TGTGCCAGCAGACGGACAGGGGGCACTGAAGCTTTCTTT. It translates to CASRRTGGTEAFF.

The CDR3 sequence is CASSLDPGNQPQHF. The DNA for the CDR3 is TGTGCCAGCAGCTTAGATCCGGGTAATCAGCCCCAGCATTTT. This chain uses TRBV7-9 with TRBJ1-5, with D uncertain. CDR1 and CDR2 from the germline V gene are SEHNR and FQNEAQ (reference sequence). CDR3 length: 14 residues. V was trimmed by 1 base and J by 4 bases, leaving 8 bases between them. The full variable domain, rest sourced from reference TRBV7-9 and TRBJ1-5, is DTGVSQNPRHKITKRGQNVTFRCDPISEHNRLYWYRQTLGQGPEFLTYFQNEAQLEKSRLLSDRFSAERPKGSFSTLEIQRTEQGDSAMYLCASSLDPGNQPQHFGDGTRLSIL.

The chain employs TRBV14 and TRBJ1-2, with D unclear. The CDR3 loop spans 15 amino acids. From germline, CDR1 is SGHDN and CDR2 FVKESK. Between the trimmed V and J ends, which lost 4 bases and 5 bases, there was a span of 17 bases. The CDR3, as DNA: TGTGCCAGCAGCCGCGGCTTCGCGGCCTTATATGGCTACACCTTC. Translated: CASSRGFAALYGYTF.

There are a few counts of this clone. CDR3 sequence: CASSQDRDTGELFF. The CDR3 nucleotides read TGTGCCAGTAGTCAGGACAGGGACACCGGGGAGCTGTTTTTT. The chain uses TRBV19 and TRBJ2-2; 8 bases agree with TRBD1. The germline CDR1 and CDR2 sequences are LNHDA and SQIVND (reference sequence). This CDR3 region has 14 residues. Trimming took 5 bases from V and 3 from J; bases not matched to a gene: 2.

The gene calls are TRBV5-5 and TRBJ1-1; the D is unclear. The CDR3 length is 13 residues. V gave up 3 bases and J gave up 5 bases, with 11 bases separating them. Germline values: CDR1 SGHKS, CDR2 YYEKEE (reference sequence). For the CDR3, the DNA is TGTGCCAGCAGCTGGAGGGTTCAGACTGAAGCTTTCTTT. This codes for CASSWRVQTEAFF.

The V gene is TRBV24-1, the J gene TRBJ1-5; TRBD1 might be the D (6 bases). The CDR3 totals 14 residues. The V gene lost 2 bases and the J gene lost 11 bases, with 15 bases spanning the gap. Germline loops: CDR1 KGHDR, CDR2 SFDVKD. The CDR3 protein is CATSDSQGVMTQHF. CDR3 nucleotide sequence: TGTGCCACCAGTGATTCACAGGGCGTGATGACCCAGCATTTT.

This chain joins TRBV6-6 and TRBJ2-1; the match to TRBD2 covers 9 bases. This CDR3 comprises 17 residues. The V gene's germline CDR1 is MNHNY and CDR2 SVGAGI (reference sequence). V dropped 6 bases and J dropped 8; count of bases not matched to a gene: 17. CDR3 region: CASSRAGTSRPGDEQFF. CDR3 DNA: TGTGCCAGCAGCCGAGCCGGGACTAGCAGACCAGGTGATGAGCAGTTCTTC.

This clone was seen only a few times. J is TRBJ2-1 and V is TRBV6-6, with 10 bases fitting TRBD2. Trimming at V came to 8 bases and at J to 15 bases, leaving 7 bases not matched to a gene. The germline gives CDR1 MNHNY, CDR2 SVGAGI (reference sequence). The length of the CDR3 is 11 residues. CDR3 loop: CASANSGRPFF. CDR3 sequence (DNA): TGTGCCAGCGCCAATAGCGGGAGGCCGTTCTTC.

The chain recombines TRBV10-3 with TRBJ2-3; 13 nucleotides line up with TRBD2. The V segment lost 1 base and the J segment 6 bases; nucleotides outside the gene matches: 10. This CDR3 has 18 residues. Germline assignment: CDR1 ENHRY and CDR2 SYGVKD. CDR3 loop: CAISELQTSGRAGDTQYF. The CDR3 DNA follows: TGTGCCATCAGTGAGTTACAAACTAGCGGGAGGGCCGGGGATACGCAGTATTTT.